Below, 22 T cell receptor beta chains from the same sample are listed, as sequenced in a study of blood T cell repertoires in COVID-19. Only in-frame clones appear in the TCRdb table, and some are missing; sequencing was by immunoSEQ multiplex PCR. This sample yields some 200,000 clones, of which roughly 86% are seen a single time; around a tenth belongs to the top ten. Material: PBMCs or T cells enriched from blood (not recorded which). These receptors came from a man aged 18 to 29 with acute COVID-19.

The CDR3 DNA is TGTGCCAGCAGGGAGACTAGCGGGAGATCGGGTGAGCAGTTCTTC. Its protein product is CASRETSGRSGEQFF. The chain combines TRBV6-5 with TRBJ2-1, with 12 bases identical to TRBD2. Germline V gives CDR1 MNHEY, CDR2 SVGAGI. This CDR3 spans 15 amino acids. The trim removed 6 bases at V and 9 bases at J, leaving 9 bases unmatched.

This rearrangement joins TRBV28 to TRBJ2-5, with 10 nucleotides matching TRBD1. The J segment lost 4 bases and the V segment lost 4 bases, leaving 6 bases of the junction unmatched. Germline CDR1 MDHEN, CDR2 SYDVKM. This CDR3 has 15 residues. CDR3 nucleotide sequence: TGTGCCAGCAGTTCACCGGGACAGGGGATAGAGACCCAGTACTTC. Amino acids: CASSSPGQGIETQYF.

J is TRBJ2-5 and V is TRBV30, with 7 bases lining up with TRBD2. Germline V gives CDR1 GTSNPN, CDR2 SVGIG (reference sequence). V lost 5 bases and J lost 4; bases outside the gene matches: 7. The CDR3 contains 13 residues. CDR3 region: CAWERGSGETQYF. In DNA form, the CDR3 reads TGTGCCTGGGAGCGGGGAAGCGGAGAGACCCAGTACTTC.

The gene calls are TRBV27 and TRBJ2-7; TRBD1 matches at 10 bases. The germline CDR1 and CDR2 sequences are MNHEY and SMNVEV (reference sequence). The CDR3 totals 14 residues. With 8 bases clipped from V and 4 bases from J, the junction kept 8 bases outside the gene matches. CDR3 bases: TGTGCCAGCCAGGGACAGGGGCGATCATACGAGCAGTACTTC. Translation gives CASQGQGRSYEQYF.

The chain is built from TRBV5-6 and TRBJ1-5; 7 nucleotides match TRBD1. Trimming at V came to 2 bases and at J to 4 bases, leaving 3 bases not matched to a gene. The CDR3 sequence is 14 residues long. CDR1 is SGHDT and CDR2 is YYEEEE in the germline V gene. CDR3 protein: CASSFGDSNQPQHF. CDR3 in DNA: TGTGCCAGCAGCTTTGGGGACAGTAATCAGCCCCAGCATTTT.

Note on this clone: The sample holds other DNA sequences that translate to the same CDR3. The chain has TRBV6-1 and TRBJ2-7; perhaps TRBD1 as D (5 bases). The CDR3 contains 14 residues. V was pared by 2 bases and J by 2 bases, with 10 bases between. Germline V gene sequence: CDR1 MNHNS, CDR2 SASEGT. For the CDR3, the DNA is TGTGCCAGCAGTGAATGGCAGGGAACCTACGAGCAGTACTTC. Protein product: CASSEWQGTYEQYF.

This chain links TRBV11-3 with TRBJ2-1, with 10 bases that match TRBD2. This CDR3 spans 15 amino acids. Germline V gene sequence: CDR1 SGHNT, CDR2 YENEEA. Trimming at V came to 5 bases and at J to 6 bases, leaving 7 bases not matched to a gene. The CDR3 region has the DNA TGTGCCAGCAGCCCGCTAGCGGGAGTGGCCAATGAGCAGTTCTTC. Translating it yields CASSPLAGVANEQFF.

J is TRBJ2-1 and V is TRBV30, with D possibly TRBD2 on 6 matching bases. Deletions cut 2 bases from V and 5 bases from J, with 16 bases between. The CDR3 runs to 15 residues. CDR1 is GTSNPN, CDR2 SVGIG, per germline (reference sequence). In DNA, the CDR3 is TGTGCCTGGAGTCTCGGTGGTAGCGGCCACAATGAGCAGTTCTTC. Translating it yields CAWSLGGSGHNEQFF.

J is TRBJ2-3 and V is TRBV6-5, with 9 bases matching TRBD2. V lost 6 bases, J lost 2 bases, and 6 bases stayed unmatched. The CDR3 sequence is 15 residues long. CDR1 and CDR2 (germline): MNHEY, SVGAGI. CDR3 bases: TGTGCCAGCAGAATTAGCGGGAGTTTCACAGATACGCAGTATTTT. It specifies CASRISGSFTDTQYF.

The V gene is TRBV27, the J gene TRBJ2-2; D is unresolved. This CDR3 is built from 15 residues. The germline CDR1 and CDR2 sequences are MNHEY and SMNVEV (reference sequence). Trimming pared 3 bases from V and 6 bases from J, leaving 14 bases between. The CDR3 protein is CASSLTSNGAGELFF. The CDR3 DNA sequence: TGTGCCAGCAGTTTGACAAGTAATGGTGCCGGGGAGCTGTTTTTT.

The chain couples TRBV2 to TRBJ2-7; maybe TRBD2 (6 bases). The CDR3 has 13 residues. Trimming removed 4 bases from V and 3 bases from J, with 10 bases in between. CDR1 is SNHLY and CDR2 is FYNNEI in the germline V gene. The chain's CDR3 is CASSGDSYYEQYF. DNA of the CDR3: TGTGCCAGCAGTGGGGACTCGTACTACGAGCAGTACTTC.

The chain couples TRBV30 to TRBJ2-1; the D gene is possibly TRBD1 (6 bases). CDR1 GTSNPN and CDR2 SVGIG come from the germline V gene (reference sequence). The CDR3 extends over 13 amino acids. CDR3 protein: CASGATSYNEQFF. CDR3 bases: TGTGCTTCAGGGGCTACCTCCTACAATGAGCAGTTCTTC.

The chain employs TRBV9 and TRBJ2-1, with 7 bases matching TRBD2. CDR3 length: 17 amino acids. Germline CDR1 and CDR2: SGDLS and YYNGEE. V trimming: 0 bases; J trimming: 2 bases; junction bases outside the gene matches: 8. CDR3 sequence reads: CASSVAWTRGTYNEQFF. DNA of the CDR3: TGTGCCAGCAGCGTAGCTTGGACTAGGGGAACCTACAATGAGCAGTTCTTC.

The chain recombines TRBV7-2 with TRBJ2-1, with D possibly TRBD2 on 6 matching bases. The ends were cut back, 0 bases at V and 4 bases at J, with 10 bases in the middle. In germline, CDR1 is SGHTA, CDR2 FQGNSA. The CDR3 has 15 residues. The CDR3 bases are TGTGCCAGCAGCTTAGCTACCGGAGGGTACAATGAGCAGTTCTTC. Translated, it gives CASSLATGGYNEQFF. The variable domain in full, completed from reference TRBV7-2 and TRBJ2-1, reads GAGVSQSPSNKVTEKGKDVELRCDPISGHTALYWYRQSLGQGLEFLIYFQGNSAPDKSGLPSDRFSAERTGGSVSTLTIQRTQQEDSAVYLCASSLATGGYNEQFFGPGTRLTVL.

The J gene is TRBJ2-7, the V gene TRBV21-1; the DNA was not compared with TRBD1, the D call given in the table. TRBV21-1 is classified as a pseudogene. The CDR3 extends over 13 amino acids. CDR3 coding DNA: TGTGCCAGCAGCGGGACAGGGTCCTACGAGCAGTACTTC. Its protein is CASSGTGSYEQYF.

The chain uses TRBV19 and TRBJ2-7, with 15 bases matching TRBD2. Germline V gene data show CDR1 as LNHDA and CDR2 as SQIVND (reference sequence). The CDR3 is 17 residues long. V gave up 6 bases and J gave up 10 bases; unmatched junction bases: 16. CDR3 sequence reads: CASSPMGLAGGIGVQYF. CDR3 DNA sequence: TGTGCCAGTAGCCCTATGGGACTAGCGGGAGGAATTGGAGTCCAGTACTTC.

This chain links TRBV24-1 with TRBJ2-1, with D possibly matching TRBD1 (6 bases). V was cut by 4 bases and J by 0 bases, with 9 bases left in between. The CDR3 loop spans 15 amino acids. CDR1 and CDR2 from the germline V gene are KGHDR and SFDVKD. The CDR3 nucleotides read TGTGCCACCAGTGACCAGGGGCTCTCCTACAATGAGCAGTTCTTC. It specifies CATSDQGLSYNEQFF.

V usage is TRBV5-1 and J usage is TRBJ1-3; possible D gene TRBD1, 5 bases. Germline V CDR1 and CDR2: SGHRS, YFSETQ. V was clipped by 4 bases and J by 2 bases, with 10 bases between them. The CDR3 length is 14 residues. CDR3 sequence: CASSPDITGNTIYF. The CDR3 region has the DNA TGCGCCAGCAGCCCGGACATAACTGGAAACACCATATATTTT.

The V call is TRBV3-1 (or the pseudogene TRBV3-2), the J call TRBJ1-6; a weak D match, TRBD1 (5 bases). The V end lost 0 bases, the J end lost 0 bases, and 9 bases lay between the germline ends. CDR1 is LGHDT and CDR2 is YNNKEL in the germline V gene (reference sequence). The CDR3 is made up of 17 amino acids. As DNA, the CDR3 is TGTGCCAGCAGCCAAGACAGGGTGAGCTCCTATAATTCACCCCTCCACTTT. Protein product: CASSQDRVSSYNSPLHF.

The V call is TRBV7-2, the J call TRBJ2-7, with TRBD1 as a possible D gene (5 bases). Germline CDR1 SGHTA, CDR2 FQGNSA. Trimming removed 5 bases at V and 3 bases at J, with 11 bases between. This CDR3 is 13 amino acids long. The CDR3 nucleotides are TGTGCCAGCAGCCCAGGGTTGAACTACGAGCAGTACTTC. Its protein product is CASSPGLNYEQYF.

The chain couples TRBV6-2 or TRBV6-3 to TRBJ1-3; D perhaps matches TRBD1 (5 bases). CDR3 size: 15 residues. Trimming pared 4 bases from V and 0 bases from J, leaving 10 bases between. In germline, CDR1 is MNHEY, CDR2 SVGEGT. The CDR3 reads CASSWGGDSGNTIYF. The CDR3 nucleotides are TGTGCCAGCAGTTGGGGCGGAGACTCTGGAAACACCATATATTTT.

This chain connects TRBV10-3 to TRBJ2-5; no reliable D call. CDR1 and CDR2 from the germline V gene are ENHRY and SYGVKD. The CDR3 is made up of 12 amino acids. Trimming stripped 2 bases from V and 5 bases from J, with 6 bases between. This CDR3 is CAISEPGETQYF. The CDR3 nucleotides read TGTGCCATCAGTGAGCCCGGGGAGACCCAGTACTTC.